A single sample gave rise to the 3 T cell receptor beta chains below, sequenced in a study of shared clonotypes between healthy human individuals. TCRdb's table, derived via immunoSEQ multiplex PCR, lists solely in-frame clones and lacks some. The sample carries approximately 470,000 clones, 65% to 85% recorded once. Sequencing was done on a sample of PBMCs. These receptors originate from a woman in her 40s in good health. Some clones in this sample may be carry-over from other donors' samples.

The V and J genes are TRBV28 and TRBJ2-7, with D uncertain. The CDR3 is 11 residues long. The V end was cut by 4 bases, the J end by 3 bases, with 4 bases between. Germline V gene data show CDR1 as MDHEN and CDR2 as SYDVKM. CDR3 DNA sequence: TGTGCCAGCAGTTCGGGCTACGAGCAGTACTTC. This codes for CASSSGYEQYF.

This chain connects TRBV7-8 to TRBJ2-3; 7 nucleotides align to TRBD2. The V gene end was trimmed by 4 bases and the J gene end by 5 bases; junction bases not matched to a gene: 6. This CDR3 is built from 14 residues. Germline CDR1 reads SGHVS; CDR2 reads FQNEAQ. CDR3 nucleotide sequence: TGTGCCAGCAGCTGGGAGGGCATCAAAGATACGCAGTATTTT. Its protein is CASSWEGIKDTQYF.

The chain recombines TRBV6-6 with TRBJ1-4; D call uncertain. CDR3 length equals 15 residues. Trimming removed 2 bases from V and 5 bases from J, with 12 bases in between. The germline V gene encodes CDR1 MNHNY and CDR2 SVGAGI (reference sequence). The CDR3 region is CASSYKALGNEKLFF. In nucleotides, the CDR3 is TGTGCCAGCAGTTACAAGGCGTTGGGAAATGAAAAACTGTTTTTT.